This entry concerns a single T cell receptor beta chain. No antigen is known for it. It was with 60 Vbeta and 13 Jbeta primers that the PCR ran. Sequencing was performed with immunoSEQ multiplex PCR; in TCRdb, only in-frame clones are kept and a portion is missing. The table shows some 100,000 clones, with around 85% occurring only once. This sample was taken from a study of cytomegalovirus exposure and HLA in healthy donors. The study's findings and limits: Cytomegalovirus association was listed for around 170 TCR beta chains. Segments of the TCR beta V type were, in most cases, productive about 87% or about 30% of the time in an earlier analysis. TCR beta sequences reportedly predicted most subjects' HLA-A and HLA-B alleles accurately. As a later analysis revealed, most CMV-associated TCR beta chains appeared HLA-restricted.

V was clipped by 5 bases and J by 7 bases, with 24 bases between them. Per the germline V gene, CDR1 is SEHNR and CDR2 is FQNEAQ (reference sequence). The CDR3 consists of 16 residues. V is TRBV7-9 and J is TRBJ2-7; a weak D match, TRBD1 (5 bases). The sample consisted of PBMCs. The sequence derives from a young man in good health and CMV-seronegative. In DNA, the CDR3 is TGTGCCAGCAGCGCACCAGGGTTCCGGTCAACGGGTGAGCAGTACTTC. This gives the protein CASSAPGFRSTGEQYF.